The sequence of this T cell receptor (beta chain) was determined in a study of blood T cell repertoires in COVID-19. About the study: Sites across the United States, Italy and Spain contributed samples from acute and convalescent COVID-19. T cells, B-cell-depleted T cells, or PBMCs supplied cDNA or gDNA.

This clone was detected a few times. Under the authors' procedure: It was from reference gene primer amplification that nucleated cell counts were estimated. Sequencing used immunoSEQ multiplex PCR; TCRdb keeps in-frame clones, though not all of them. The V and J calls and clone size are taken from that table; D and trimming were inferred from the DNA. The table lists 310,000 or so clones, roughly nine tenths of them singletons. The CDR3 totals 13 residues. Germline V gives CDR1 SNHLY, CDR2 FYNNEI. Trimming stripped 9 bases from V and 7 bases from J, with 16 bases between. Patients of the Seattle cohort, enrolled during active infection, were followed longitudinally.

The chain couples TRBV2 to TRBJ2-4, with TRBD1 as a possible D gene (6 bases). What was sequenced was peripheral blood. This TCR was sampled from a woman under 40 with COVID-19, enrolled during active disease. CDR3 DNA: TGTGCCAGTATCAGCCAGGGGACGAACATTCAGTACTTC. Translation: CASISQGTNIQYF.